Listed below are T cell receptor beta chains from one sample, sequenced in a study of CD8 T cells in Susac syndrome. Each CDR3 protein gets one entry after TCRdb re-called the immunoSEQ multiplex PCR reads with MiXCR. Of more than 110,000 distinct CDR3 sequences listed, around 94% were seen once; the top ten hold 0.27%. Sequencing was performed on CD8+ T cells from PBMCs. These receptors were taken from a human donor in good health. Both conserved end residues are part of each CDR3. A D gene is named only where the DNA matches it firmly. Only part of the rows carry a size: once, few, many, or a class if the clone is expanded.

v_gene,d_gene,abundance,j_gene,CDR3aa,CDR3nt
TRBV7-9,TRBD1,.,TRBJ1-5,CASSHGQGGNQPQHF,TGTGCCAGCAGCCACGGACAGGGGGGCAATCAGCCCCAGCATTTT
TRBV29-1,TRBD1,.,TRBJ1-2,CSVEDGGTGEYGYTF,TGCAGCGTTGAAGATGGCGGGACAGGGGAGTATGGCTACACCTTC
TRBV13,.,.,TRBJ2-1,CASRAGVDEQFF,TGTGCCAGCAGGGCTGGGGTCGATGAGCAGTTCTTC
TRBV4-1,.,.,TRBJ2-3,CASSRSLTDTQYF,TGCGCCAGCAGCCGAAGCCTCACAGATACGCAGTATTTT
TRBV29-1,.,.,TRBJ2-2,CSVPYGENTGELFF,TGCAGCGTTCCGTACGGAGAGAACACCGGGGAGCTGTTTTTT
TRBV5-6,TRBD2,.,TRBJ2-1,CASSSGLDVNEQFF,TGTGCCAGCAGCTCGGGACTAGACGTCAATGAGCAGTTCTTC
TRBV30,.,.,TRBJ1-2,CAWRISRDILGYGYTF,TGTGCCTGGAGAATCTCCCGGGACATCTTGGGCTATGGCTACACCTTC
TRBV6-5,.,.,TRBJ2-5,CASSSSWEPQYF,TGTGCCAGCAGTTCATCCTGGGAGCCCCAGTACTTC
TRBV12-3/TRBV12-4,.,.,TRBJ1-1,CASSFETVNTEAFF,TGTGCCAGCAGTTTCGAAACGGTGAACACTGAAGCTTTCTTT
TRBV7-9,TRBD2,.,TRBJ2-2,CASSSTTSGRGGELFF,TGTGCCAGCAGCTCTACGACTAGCGGGAGAGGCGGGGAGCTGTTTTTT
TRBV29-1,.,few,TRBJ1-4,CSVKVEPNEKLFF,TGCAGCGTTAAAGTGGAACCGAATGAAAAACTGTTTTTT
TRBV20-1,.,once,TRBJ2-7,CSATGWGGNSYEQYF,TGCAGTGCTACAGGTTGGGGGGGCAACTCCTACGAGCAGTACTTC
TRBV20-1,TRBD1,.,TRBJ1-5,CSAREETGEGNQPQHF,TGCAGTGCTAGAGAGGAGACAGGGGAGGGCAATCAGCCCCAGCATTTT
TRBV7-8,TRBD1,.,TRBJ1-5,CASSTGQGNQPQHF,TGTGCCAGCAGCACCGGACAGGGGAATCAGCCCCAGCATTTT
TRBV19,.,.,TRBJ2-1,CASSISGNNEQFF,TGTGCCAGTAGTATATCAGGAAACAATGAGCAGTTCTTC
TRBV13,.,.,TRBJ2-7,CATARGEVYEQYF,TGTGCCACCGCGAGGGGAGAGGTCTACGAGCAGTACTTC
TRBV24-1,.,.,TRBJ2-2,CATSDFPRTGELFF,TGTGCCACCAGTGATTTTCCCAGGACCGGGGAGCTGTTTTTT
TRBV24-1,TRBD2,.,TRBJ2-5,CATSDLGLAGTSETQYF,TGTGCCACCAGTGATCTGGGACTAGCGGGAACTTCGGAGACCCAGTACTTC
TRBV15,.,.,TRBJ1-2,CATSSAGTIYGYTF,TGTGCCACCAGCAGCGCTGGGACGATCTATGGCTACACCTTC
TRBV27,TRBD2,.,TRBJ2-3,CASSIAGERGDTQYF,TGTGCCAGCAGTATAGCGGGGGAGAGGGGAGATACGCAGTATTTT
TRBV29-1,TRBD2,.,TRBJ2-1,CSVEGPTSTEQFF,TGCAGCGTTGAAGGGCCGACTAGCACTGAGCAGTTCTTC
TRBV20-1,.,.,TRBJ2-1,CSAQTGLNEQFF,TGCAGTGCTCAGACCGGACTCAATGAGCAGTTCTTC
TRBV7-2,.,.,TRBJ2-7,CASGRTLDYEQYF,TGTGCCAGCGGACGGACGTTAGACTACGAGCAGTACTTC
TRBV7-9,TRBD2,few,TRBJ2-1,CASSPSGSSYNEQFF,TGTGCCAGCAGCCCTAGCGGGAGTTCGTACAATGAGCAGTTCTTC
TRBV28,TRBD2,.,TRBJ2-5,CASSSTLAGDGETQYF,TGTGCCAGCAGTTCCACACTAGCGGGAGACGGTGAGACCCAGTACTTC
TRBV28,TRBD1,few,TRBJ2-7,CASSFLGQGYEQYF,TGTGCCAGCAGTTTTTTGGGACAGGGCTACGAGCAGTACTTC
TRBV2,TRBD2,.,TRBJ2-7,CASSGLAGGAAYEQYF,TGTGCCAGCAGTGGACTAGCGGGAGGGGCGGCCTACGAGCAGTACTTC
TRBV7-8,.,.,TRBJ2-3,CASSAGTSTTNTQYF,TGTGCCAGCAGCGCCGGGACCTCGACCACAAATACGCAGTATTTT
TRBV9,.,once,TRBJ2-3,CASSGYQAPDTQYF,TGTGCCAGCAGCGGATACCAGGCCCCAGATACGCAGTATTTT
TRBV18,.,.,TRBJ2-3,CASSPFADTQYF,TGTGCCAGCTCACCGTTCGCAGATACGCAGTATTTT
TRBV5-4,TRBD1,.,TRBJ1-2,CASSDWDRSTDGYTF,TGTGCCAGCAGCGACTGGGACAGGTCGACGGATGGCTACACCTTC
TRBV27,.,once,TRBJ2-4,CASSFSGLMAKNIQYF,TGTGCCAGCAGTTTCTCAGGGTTAATGGCCAAAAACATTCAGTACTTC
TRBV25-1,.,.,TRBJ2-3,CASSARTTLDTQYF,TGTGCCAGCAGTGCCCGGACAACGTTGGATACGCAGTATTTT
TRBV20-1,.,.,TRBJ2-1,CSATNYNEQFF,TGCAGTGCTACAAACTACAATGAGCAGTTCTTC
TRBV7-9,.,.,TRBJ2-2,CASSPGPTNTGELFF,TGTGCCAGCAGCCCCGGGCCCACGAACACCGGGGAGCTGTTTTTT
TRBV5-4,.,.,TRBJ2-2,CASSRGHLGTGELFF,TGTGCCAGCAGTCGGGGCCATTTGGGCACCGGGGAGCTGTTTTTT
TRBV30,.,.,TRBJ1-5,CAWSVLSNQPQHF,TGTGCCTGGAGTGTGCTGAGCAATCAGCCCCAGCATTTT
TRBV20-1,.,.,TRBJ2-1,CSASSGYNEQFF,TGCAGTGCTAGTTCCGGGTACAATGAGCAGTTCTTC
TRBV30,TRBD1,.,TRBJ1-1,CAWSILGTGRSEAFF,TGTGCCTGGAGTATCCTTGGGACAGGGAGGAGTGAAGCTTTCTTT
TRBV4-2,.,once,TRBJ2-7,CASSQDGTVREQYF,TGTGCCAGCAGCCAAGATGGGACCGTTCGGGAGCAGTACTTC
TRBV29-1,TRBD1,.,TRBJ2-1,CSVYGRDRGVGEQFF,TGCAGCGTCTACGGGCGGGACAGGGGTGTAGGTGAGCAGTTCTTC